The TCR beta chain described here comes from a study of shared clonotypes between healthy human individuals. Study context: Each donor contributed plates that comprised three CD4 naive, three CD4 memory, two CD8 naive and one CD8 memory. Study-level findings and limits: Researchers found naive subsets generally carried larger estimated richness than memory subsets. Among several donors, around 5% of naive CD4 clonotypes were found in common.

J was trimmed by 8 bases and V by 3 bases; bases with no gene match: 9. The germline gives CDR1 SGHAT, CDR2 FQNNGV. CDR3 length: 15 residues. For this clone: Its cognate antigen is unknown.

This table comes from immunoSEQ multiplex PCR, and its TCRdb copy is limited to in-frame clones, with some not included. The sample yields over 1.4 million clones, around 95% seen once. Sequenced input: naive CD4+ T cells sorted from blood. Subset described: CD45RA+ positively selected. The chain couples TRBV11-2 to TRBJ2-1, with 8 bases aligning to TRBD2. The sequence was collected from a man under 40 in good health. The CDR3: CASSLTSATNYEQFF. CDR3 nucleotide sequence: TGTGCCAGCAGCTTGACTAGCGCAACCAATTATGAGCAGTTCTTC.